This T cell receptor beta chain was recorded in a study of identical twins. This clonotype was recorded many times. Every donor was a healthy Caucasian. TCRdb reprocessed the 5' RACE reads with MiXCR, giving one entry per CDR3 protein. The sample has 500,000 to 650,000 distinct CDR3 sequences, roughly 7.1% seen once; the top ten hold 1.6%. V gave up 7 bases and J gave up 0 bases, with 13 bases separating them. CDR3 size: 15 residues. These data also formed part of another study, on yellow fever vaccine responses in identical twins. From that second work: Twins showed a vaccine T cell response that reportedly seemed partly convergent, partly personalized.

The sample was PBMCs. V gene TRBV12-3 or TRBV12-4 combines with J gene TRBJ1-3; no definite D call. The clonotype was recovered from a woman between 18 and 29 years old in good health. The CDR3 bases are TGTGCCAGCATATCGACCGGACCCTCTGGAAACACCATATATTTT. Its translation: CASISTGPSGNTIYF.